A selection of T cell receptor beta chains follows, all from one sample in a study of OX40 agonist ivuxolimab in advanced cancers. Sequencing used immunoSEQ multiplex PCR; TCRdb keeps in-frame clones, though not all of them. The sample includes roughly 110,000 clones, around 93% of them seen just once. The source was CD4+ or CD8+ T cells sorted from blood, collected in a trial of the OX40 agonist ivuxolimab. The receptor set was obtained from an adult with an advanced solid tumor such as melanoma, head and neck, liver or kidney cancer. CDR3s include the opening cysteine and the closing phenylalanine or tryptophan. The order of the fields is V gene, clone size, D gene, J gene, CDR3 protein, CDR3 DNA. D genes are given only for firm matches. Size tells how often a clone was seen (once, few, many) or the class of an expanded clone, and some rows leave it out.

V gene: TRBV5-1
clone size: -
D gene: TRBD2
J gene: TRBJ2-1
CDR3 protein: CASQYDTSGSLLF
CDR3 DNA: TGCGCCAGCCAGTACGATACTAGCGGGAGTTTGCTCTTC

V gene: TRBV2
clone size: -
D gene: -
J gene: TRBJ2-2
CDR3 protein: CASSDELLVNTGELFF
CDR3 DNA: TGTGCCAGCAGCGACGAATTACTAGTGAACACCGGGGAGCTGTTTTTT

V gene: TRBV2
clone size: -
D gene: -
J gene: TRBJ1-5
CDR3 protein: CASRTDGGGNQPQHF
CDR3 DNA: TGTGCCAGCAGGACTGATGGAGGCGGCAATCAGCCCCAGCATTTT

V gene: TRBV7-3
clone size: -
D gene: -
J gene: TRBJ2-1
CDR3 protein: CASSPGVVYNEQFF
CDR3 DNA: TGTGCCAGCAGCCCTGGGGTAGTCTACAATGAGCAGTTCTTC

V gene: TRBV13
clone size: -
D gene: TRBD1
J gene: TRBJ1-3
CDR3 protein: CASSRDRASGNTIYF
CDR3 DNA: TGTGCCAGCAGCCGGGACAGGGCCTCTGGAAACACCATATATTTT

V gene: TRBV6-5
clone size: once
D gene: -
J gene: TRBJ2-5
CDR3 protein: CASSYRDLETQYF
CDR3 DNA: TGTGCCAGCAGTTATAGGGACTTAGAGACCCAGTACTTC

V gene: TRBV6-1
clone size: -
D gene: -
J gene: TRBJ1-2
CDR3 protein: CATQGNYGYTF
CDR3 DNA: TGTGCCACCCAGGGAAACTATGGCTACACCTTC

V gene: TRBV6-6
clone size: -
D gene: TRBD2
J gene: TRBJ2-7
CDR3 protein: CASSYPTSGSHEQYF
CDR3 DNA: TGTGCCAGCAGTTACCCGACTAGCGGGAGCCACGAGCAGTACTTC

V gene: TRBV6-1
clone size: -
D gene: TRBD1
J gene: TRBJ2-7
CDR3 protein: CASSRKGQDYEQYF
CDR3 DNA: TGTGCCAGCAGCCGAAAAGGACAGGACTACGAGCAGTACTTC

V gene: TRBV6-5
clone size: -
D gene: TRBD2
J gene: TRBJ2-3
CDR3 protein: CASGTSGDTQYF
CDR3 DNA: TGTGCCAGCGGGACTAGCGGCGATACGCAGTATTTT

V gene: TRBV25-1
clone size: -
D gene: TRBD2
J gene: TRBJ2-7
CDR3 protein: CASSERLAGGREQYF
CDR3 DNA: TGTGCCAGCAGTGAAAGGCTAGCGGGAGGACGGGAGCAGTACTTC

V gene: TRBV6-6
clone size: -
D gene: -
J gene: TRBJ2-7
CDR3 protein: CASSYSVRGEQYF
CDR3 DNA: TGTGCCAGCAGTTACTCTGTAAGGGGGGAGCAGTACTTC

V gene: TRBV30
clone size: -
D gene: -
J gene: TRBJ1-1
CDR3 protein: CAWSDTEAEAFF
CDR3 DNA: TGTGCCTGGAGCGATACGGAGGCTGAAGCTTTCTTT

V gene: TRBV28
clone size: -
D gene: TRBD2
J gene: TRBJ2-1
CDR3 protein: CASSPLAGSYNEQFF
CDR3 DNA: TGTGCCAGCAGTCCACTAGCGGGAAGCTACAATGAGCAGTTCTTC

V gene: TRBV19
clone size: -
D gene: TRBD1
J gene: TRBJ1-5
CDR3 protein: CASSIRTGAYQPQHF
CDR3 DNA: TGTGCCAGTAGTATAAGGACAGGTGCCTATCAGCCCCAGCATTTT

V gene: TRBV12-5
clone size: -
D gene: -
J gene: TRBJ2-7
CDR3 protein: CASGLGQTYSYEQYF
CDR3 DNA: TGTGCTAGTGGTTTGGGCCAGACCTACTCCTACGAGCAGTACTTC

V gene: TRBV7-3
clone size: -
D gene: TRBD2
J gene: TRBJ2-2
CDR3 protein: CASSLRGTSGSRTGELFF
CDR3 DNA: TGTGCCAGCAGCTTAAGGGGGACTAGCGGGAGCCGGACCGGGGAGCTGTTTTTT

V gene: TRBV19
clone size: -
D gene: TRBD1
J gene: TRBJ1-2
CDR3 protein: CASSLMTENSGTENDGYTF
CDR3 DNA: TGTGCCAGTAGCCTGATGACGGAAAATTCCGGGACAGAGAACGATGGCTACACCTTC

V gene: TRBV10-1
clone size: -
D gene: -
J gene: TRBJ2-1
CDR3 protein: CASSPGVAGSYNEQFF
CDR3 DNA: TGCGCCAGCAGCCCCGGAGTAGCCGGCTCCTACAATGAGCAGTTCTTC

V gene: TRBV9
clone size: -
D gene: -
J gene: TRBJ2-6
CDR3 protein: CASSAPSETSGANVLTF
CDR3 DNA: TGTGCCAGCAGCGCTCCCTCAGAGACCTCTGGGGCCAACGTCCTGACTTTC

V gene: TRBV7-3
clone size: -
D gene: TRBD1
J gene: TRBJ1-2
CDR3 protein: CASSPQQGDPGYTF
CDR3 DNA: TGTGCCAGCAGCCCCCAGCAGGGGGACCCTGGCTACACCTTC

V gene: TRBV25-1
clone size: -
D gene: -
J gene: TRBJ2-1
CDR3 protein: CASSDQIMGIYNEQFF
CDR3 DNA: TGTGCCAGCAGTGACCAGATTATGGGGATCTACAATGAGCAGTTCTTC

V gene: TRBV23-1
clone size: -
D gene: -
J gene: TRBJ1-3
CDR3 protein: CASSHGSSGNTIYF
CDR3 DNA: TGCGCCAGCAGCCACGGAAGCTCTGGAAACACCATATATTTT

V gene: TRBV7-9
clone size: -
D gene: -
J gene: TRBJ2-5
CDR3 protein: CASSSGPTQETQYF
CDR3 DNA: TGTGCCAGCAGCTCCGGGCCTACGCAAGAGACCCAGTACTTC

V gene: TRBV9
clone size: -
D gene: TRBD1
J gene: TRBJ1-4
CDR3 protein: CASSGGRGTTTNEKLFF
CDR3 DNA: TGTGCCAGCAGCGGGGGCAGGGGGACCACAACTAATGAAAAACTGTTTTTT

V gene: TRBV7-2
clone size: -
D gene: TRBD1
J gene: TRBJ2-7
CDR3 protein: CASRSGTEIYEQYF
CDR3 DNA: TGTGCCAGCAGGTCCGGGACAGAGATCTACGAGCAGTACTTC

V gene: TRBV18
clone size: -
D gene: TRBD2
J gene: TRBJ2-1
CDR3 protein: CASSPKGGQATLWGLADNEQFF
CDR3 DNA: TGTGCCAGCTCACCGAAAGGGGGACAGGCTACATTGTGGGGACTAGCGGACAATGAGCAGTTCTTC

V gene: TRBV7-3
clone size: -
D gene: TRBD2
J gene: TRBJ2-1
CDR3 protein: CASSEPGRDEQFF
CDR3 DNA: TGTGCCAGCAGCGAACCAGGGAGGGATGAGCAGTTCTTC